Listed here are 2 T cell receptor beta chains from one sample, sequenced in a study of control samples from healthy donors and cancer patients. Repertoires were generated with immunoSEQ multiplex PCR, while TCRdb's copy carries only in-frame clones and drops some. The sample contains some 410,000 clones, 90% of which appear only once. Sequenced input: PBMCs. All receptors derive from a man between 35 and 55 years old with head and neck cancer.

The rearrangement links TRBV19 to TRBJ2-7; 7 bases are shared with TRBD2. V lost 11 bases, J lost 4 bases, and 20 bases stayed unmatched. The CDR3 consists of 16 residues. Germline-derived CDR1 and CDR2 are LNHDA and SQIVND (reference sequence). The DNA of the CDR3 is TGTGCCCGAACCACGGGGGAGGGTGTGGGAGGTTACGAGCAGTACTTC. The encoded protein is CARTTGEGVGGYEQYF.

The CDR3 protein is CASSPGTSGRELFF. The CDR3 nucleotides are TGTGCCAGCAGCCCCGGGACTAGCGGGAGGGAGCTGTTTTTT. This chain links TRBV11-3 with TRBJ2-2; 13 nucleotides agree with TRBD2. The germline V gene encodes CDR1 SGHNT and CDR2 YENEEA. The CDR3 runs 14 residues. V shed 5 bases, J shed 9 bases, and the junction held 3 bases outside the gene matches.